This is a list of T cell receptor beta chains from one sample in a study of low-dose radiotherapy and immunotherapy resistance in tumors. In TCRdb, the reads were re-called with MiXCR into one record per CDR3 protein. This sample has 80,000 or so distinct CDR3 sequences, with 15% to 20% found just once. Sequenced material: PBMCs, taken after low-dose radiotherapy plus immunotherapy. The receptors derive from a male donor with prostate cancer. The CDR3 runs from the conserved cysteine through the conserved F or W. Each record gives: V gene, CDR3 protein.

v_gene: TRBV11-2; CDR3aa: CASGNYNEQFF
v_gene: TRBV20-1; CDR3aa: CSAADRVASEQFF
v_gene: TRBV5-1; CDR3aa: CASSLVDRETEAFF
v_gene: TRBV28; CDR3aa: CASRRQGAKNIQYF
v_gene: TRBV6-1; CDR3aa: CASSEARGVRFYTF
v_gene: TRBV5-6; CDR3aa: CASRTRMNTEAFF
v_gene: TRBV24-1; CDR3aa: CATGGGLDRPTDSYNEQFF
v_gene: TRBV12-3/TRBV12-4; CDR3aa: CASSTGLETQYF
v_gene: TRBV5-4; CDR3aa: CASSSGGRSNTGELFF
v_gene: TRBV13; CDR3aa: CASSPRDTRYGYTF
v_gene: TRBV29-1; CDR3aa: CSVGQSHNEQFF
v_gene: TRBV5-1; CDR3aa: CASSVRDGRNEKLFF
v_gene: TRBV20-1; CDR3aa: CSASAGGSPTQNEQFF